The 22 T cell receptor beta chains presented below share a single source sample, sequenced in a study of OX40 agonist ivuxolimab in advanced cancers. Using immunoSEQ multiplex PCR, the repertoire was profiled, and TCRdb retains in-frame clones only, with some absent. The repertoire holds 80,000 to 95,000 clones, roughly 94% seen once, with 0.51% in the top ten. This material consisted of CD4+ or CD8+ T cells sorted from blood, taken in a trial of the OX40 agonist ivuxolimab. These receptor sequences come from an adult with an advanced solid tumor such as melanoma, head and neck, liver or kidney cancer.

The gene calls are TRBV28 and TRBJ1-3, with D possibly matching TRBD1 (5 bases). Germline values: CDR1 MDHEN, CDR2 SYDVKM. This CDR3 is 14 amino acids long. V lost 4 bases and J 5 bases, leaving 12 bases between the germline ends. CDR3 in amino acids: CASSSQGVRNTIYF. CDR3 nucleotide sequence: TGTGCCAGCAGTTCCCAGGGTGTCAGAAACACCATATATTTT.

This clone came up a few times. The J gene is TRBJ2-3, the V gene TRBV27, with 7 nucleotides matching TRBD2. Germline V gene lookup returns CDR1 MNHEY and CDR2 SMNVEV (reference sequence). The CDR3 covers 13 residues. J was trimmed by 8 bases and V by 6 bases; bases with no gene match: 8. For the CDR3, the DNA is TGTGCCAGCAGACTCGGACTAGGGAGTACGCAGTATTTT. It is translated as CASRLGLGSTQYF.

The CDR3 region is CASTLGWGTEAFF. As DNA, the CDR3 is TGTGCCAGTACTCTAGGTTGGGGCACTGAAGCTTTCTTT. J is TRBJ1-1 and V is TRBV19, with unresolved D. Germline lookup yields CDR1 LNHDA and CDR2 SQIVND (reference sequence). V lost 7 bases, J lost 4 bases, and 13 bases lay in between. The CDR3 is 13 residues long. The full variable domain, its missing parts supplied by reference TRBV19 and TRBJ1-1, is DGGITQSPKYLFRKEGQNVTLSCEQNLNHDAMYWYRQDPGQGLRLIYYSQIVNDFQKGDIAEGYSVSREKKESFPLTVTSAQKNPTAFYLCASTLGWGTEAFFGQGTRLTVV.

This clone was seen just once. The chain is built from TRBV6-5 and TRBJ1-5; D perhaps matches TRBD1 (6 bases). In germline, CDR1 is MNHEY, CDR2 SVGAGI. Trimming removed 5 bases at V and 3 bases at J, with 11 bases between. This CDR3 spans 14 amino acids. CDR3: CASSATGLNQPQHF. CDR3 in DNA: TGTGCCAGCAGTGCGACAGGACTCAATCAGCCCCAGCATTTT.

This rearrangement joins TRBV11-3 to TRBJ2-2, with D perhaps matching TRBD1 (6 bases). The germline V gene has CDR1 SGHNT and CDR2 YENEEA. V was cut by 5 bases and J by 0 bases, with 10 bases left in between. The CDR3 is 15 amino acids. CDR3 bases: TGTGCCAGCAGCCCCGGGACACCGAACACCGGGGAGCTGTTTTTT. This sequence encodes CASSPGTPNTGELFF.

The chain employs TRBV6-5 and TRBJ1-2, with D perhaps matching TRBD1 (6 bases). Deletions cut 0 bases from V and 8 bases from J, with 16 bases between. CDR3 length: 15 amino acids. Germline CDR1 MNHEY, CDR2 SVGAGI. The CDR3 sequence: CASSYSSPTGEGYTF. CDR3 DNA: TGTGCCAGCAGTTACTCGTCCCCGACAGGAGAAGGCTACACCTTC.

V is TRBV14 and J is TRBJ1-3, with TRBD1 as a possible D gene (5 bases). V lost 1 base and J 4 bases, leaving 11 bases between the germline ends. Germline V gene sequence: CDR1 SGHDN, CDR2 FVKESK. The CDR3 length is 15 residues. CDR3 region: CASSQAGLIGNTIYF. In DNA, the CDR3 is TGTGCCAGCAGCCAAGCGGGACTGATCGGAAACACCATATATTTT.

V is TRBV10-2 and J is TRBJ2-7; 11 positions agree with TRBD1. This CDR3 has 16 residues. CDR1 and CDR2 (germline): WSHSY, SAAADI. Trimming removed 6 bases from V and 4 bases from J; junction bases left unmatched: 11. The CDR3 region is CASSDFGQGARYEQYF. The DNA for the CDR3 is TGCGCCAGCAGCGACTTTGGACAGGGGGCGCGTTACGAGCAGTACTTC.

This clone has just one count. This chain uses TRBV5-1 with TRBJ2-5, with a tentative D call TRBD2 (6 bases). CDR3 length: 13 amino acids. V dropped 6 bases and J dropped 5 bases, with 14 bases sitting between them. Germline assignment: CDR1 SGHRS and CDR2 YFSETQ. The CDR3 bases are TGCGCCAGCACGGTGGAGGGGTTGGAGACCCAGTACTTC. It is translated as CASTVEGLETQYF. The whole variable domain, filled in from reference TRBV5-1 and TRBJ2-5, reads KAGVTQTPRYLIKTRGQQVTLSCSPISGHRSVSWYQQTPGQGLQFLFEYFSETQRNKGNFPGRFSGRQFSNSRSEMNVSTLELGDSALYLCASTVEGLETQYFGPGTRLLVL.

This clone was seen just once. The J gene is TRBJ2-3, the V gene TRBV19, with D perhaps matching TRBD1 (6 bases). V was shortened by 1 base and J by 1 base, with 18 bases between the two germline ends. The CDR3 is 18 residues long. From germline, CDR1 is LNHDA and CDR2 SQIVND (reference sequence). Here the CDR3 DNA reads TGTGCCAGTAGTATAGCCAAGAGGGGGTCATGGGGCACAGATACGCAGTATTTT. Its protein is CASSIAKRGSWGTDTQYF.

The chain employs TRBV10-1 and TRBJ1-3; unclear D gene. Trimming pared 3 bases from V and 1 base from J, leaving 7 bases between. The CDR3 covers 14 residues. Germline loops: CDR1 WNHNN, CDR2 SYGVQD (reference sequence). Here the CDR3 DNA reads TGCGCCAGCAGTGAATGGAGATCTGGAAACACCATATATTTT. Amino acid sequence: CASSEWRSGNTIYF.

The CDR3 DNA sequence: TGTGCCAGCAGTATACCGACCCAGGGTGGCACTGAAGCTTTCTTT. This sequence encodes CASSIPTQGGTEAFF. The V call is TRBV6-5, the J call TRBJ1-1; possibly TRBD1 for D (5 bases). This CDR3 region has 15 residues. V dropped 5 bases and J dropped 4 bases, with 17 bases sitting between them. Germline CDR1 MNHEY, CDR2 SVGAGI.

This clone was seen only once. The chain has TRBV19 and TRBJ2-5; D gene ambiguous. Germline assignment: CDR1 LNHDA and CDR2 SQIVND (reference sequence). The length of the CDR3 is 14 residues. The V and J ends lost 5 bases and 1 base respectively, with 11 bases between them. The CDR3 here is CASSRDRAQETQYF. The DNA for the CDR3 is TGTGCCAGTAGTCGCGATAGGGCCCAAGAGACCCAGTACTTC.

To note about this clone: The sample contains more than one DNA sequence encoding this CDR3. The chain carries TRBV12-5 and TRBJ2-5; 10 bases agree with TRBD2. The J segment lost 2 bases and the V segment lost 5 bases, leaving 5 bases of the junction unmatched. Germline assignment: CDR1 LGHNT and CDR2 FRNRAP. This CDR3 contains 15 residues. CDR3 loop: CASGPGLAAQETQYF. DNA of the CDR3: TGTGCTAGTGGTCCCGGACTAGCGGCTCAAGAGACCCAGTACTTC. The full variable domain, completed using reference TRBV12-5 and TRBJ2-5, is DARVTQTPRHKVTEMGQEVTMRCQPILGHNTVFWYRQTMMQGLELLAYFRNRAPLDDSGMPKDRFSAEMPDATLATLKIQPSEPRDSAVYFCASGPGLAAQETQYFGPGTRLLVL.

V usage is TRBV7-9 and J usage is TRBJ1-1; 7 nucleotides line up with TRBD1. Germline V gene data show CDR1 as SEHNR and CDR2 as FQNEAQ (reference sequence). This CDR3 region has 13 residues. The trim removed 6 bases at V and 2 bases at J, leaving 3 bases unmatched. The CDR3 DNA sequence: TGTGCCAGCAGGGGACAGACCAACACTGAAGCTTTCTTT. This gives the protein CASRGQTNTEAFF.

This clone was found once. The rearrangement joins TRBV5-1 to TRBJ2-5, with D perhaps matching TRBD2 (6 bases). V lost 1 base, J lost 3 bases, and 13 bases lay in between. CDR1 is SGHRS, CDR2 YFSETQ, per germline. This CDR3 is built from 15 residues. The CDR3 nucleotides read TGCGCCAGCAGCTTGTGGGCGGGAATTGAAGAGACCCAGTACTTC. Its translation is CASSLWAGIEETQYF.

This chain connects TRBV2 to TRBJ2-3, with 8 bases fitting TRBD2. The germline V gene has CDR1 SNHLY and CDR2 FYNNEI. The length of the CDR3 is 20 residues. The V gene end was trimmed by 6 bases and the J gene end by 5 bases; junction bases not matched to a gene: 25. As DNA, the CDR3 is TGTGCCAGCAGCGCCGAGACCCGGGGATTTAGCGGGATCCCCGGAGATACGCAGTATTTT. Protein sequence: CASSAETRGFSGIPGDTQYF.

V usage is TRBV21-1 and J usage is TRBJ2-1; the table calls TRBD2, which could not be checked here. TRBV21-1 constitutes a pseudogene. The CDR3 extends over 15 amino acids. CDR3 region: CASKTLAASYNEQFF. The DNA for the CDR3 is TGTGCCTCAAAGACCTTAGCGGCCTCCTACAATGAGCAGTTCTTC.

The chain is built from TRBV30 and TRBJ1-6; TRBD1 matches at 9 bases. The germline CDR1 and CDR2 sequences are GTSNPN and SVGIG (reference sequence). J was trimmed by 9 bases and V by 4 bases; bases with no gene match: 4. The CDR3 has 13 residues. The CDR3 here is CAWKGQGFSPLHF. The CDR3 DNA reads TGTGCCTGGAAGGGACAGGGTTTTTCACCCCTCCACTTT.

The CDR3 loop reads CASSLILGETQYF. In DNA, the CDR3 is TGCGCCAGCAGCTTGATCCTGGGGGAGACCCAGTACTTC. V gene TRBV5-1 combines with J gene TRBJ2-5; D remains unclear. Germline V gene data show CDR1 as SGHRS and CDR2 as YFSETQ. The CDR3 extends over 13 amino acids. V gave up 1 base and J gave up 5 bases, with 9 bases separating them.

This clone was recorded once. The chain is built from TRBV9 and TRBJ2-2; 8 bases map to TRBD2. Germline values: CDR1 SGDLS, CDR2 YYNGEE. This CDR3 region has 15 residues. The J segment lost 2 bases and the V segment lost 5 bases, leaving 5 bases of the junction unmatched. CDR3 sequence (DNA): TGTGCCAGCAGACGGACTAGCAGAAACACCGGGGAGCTGTTTTTT. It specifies CASRRTSRNTGELFF.

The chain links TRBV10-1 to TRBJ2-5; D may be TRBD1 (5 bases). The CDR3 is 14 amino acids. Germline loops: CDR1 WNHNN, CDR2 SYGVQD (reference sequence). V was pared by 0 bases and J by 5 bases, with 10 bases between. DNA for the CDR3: TGCGCCAGCAGTGAGTCGGGGCCCGGGGAGACCCAGTACTTC. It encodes CASSESGPGETQYF.